These 4 T cell receptor beta chains were all obtained from the same sample, sequenced in a study of long-term antiretroviral therapy in people with HIV (dated 2022 in TCRdb). Sequencing of the TRB variable region was done with the immunoSEQ hsTCRB v3.0 assay at survey level resolution. TCRdb holds this immuneACCESS table with in-frame rearrangements only. Some clones are missing; in checked studies, unresolved V genes explain under half, and the rest has no known cause. Within this sample are 25,000 to 35,000 clones, with over 75% of them counted one time only. The ten top clones hold 4.1% of the sample. Sequenced here: unsorted PBMCs, sampled 0.5 years after starting antiretroviral therapy. Every receptor here comes from a woman aged 18-35 years with HIV.

This chain uses TRBV5-1 with TRBJ2-1; the match to TRBD2 covers 9 bases. After removal of 0 bases from V and 7 bases from J, the junction contained 5 bases not matched to a gene. The CDR3 is 15 residues long. Germline V gene sequence: CDR1 SGHRS, CDR2 YFSETQ. The CDR3 region is CASSLGASGVNEQFF. CDR3 bases: TGCGCCAGCAGCTTGGGTGCTAGCGGGGTAAATGAGCAGTTCTTC.

This clone has more than one count but fewer than ten. At one of its ends the junction is not consistent with the germline gene, which may arise from a read error. The chain employs TRBV7-7 and TRBJ2-1, with D unresolved. CDR3 length equals 12 residues. In germline, CDR1 is SSHAT, CDR2 FNYEAQ (reference sequence). The CDR3 DNA follows: TGTGCTAGCACAGACGGATACAATGAGCAGTTCTTC. Translation: CASTDGYNEQFF.

This clone was recorded once. This sequence joins TRBV7-3 and TRBJ2-7, with D possibly being TRBD2 (5 bases). V was pared by 5 bases and J by 7 bases, with 21 bases between. The CDR3 sequence is 15 residues long. The V gene's germline CDR1 is SGHTA and CDR2 FQGTGA. CDR3 in amino acids: CASSNTSRPNGEQYF. The CDR3 DNA is TGTGCCAGCAGCAATACTAGTCGGCCTAACGGAGAGCAGTACTTC.

A single count supports this clone. This chain joins TRBV5-6 and TRBJ1-5; D is uncertain. The V end lost 4 bases, the J end lost 6 bases, and 8 bases lay between the germline ends. Germline V gives CDR1 SGHDT, CDR2 YYEEEE. CDR3 length: 12 amino acids. The CDR3 loop is CASSHGSQPQHF. The CDR3 DNA reads TGTGCCAGCAGCCACGGGAGTCAGCCCCAGCATTTT.